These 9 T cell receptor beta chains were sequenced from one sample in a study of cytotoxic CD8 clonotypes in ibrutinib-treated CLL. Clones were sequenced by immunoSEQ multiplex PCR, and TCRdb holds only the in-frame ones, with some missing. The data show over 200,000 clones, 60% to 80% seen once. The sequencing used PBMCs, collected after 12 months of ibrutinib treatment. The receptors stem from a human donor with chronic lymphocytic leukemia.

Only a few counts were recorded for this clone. CDR3 sequence reads: CAIRLTGGVNTEAFF. The CDR3 nucleotides read TGTGCCATCAGACTGACAGGCGGGGTGAACACTGAAGCTTTCTTT. This chain links TRBV10-3 with TRBJ1-1; possible D gene TRBD1, 6 bases. V shed 6 bases and J shed 0 bases, with 14 bases lying between them. The CDR3 spans 15 residues. The germline V gene encodes CDR1 ENHRY and CDR2 SYGVKD.

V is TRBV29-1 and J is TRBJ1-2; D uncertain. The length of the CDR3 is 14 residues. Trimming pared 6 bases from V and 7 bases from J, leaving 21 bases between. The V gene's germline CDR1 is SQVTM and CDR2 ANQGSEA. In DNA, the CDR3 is TGCAGCGTCGTCTGGGCGACTGTTTTTGGTGGCTACACCTTC. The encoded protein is CSVVWATVFGGYTF.

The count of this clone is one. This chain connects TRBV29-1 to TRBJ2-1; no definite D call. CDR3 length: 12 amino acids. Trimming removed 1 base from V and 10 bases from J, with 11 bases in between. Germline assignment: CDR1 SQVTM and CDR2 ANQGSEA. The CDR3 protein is CSVEGPPQEQFF. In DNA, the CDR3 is TGCAGCGTTGAAGGGCCCCCCCAAGAGCAGTTCTTC.

In DNA form, the CDR3 reads TGTGCCAGCAGCTTCCTCAAGGCTCTCGACTCTAACTATGGCTACACCTTC. This translates into CASSFLKALDSNYGYTF. V and J are TRBV7-9 and TRBJ1-2; D not resolved. Trimming took 3 bases from V and 0 from J, leaving 17 bases between them. This CDR3 spans 17 amino acids. Germline CDR1 SEHNR, CDR2 FQNEAQ (reference sequence).

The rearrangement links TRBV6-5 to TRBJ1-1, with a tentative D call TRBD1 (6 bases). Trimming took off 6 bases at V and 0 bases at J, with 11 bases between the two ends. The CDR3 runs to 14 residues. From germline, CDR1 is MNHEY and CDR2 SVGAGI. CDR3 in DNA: TGTGCCAGCAGATTTGGACAGTTGAACACTGAAGCTTTCTTT. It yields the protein CASRFGQLNTEAFF.

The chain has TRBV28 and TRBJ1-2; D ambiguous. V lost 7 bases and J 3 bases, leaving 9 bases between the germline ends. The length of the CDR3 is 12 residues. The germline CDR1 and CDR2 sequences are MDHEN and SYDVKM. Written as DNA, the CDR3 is TGTGCCAGCATCTCGGGGTACTATGGCTACACCTTC. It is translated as CASISGYYGYTF.

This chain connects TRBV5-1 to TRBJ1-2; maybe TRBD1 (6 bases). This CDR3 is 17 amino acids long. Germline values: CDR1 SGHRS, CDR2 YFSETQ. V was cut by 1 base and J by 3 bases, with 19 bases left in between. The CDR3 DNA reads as TGCGCCAGCAGCTTGCGTGCGGACAGTCCTACCTACTATGGCTACACCTTC. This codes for CASSLRADSPTYYGYTF.

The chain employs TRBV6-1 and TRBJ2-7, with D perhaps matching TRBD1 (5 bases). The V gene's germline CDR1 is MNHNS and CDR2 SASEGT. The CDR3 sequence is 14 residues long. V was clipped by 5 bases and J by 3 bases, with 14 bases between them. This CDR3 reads CASSRQTLFYEQYF. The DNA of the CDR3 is TGTGCCAGCAGTAGACAGACCCTGTTCTACGAGCAGTACTTC.

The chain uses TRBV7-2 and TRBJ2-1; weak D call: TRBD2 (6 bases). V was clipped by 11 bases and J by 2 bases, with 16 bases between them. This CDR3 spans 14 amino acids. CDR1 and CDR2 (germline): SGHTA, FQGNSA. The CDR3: CAGGRDTPYNEQFF. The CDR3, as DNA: TGTGCCGGAGGGCGGGATACTCCCTACAATGAGCAGTTCTTC.